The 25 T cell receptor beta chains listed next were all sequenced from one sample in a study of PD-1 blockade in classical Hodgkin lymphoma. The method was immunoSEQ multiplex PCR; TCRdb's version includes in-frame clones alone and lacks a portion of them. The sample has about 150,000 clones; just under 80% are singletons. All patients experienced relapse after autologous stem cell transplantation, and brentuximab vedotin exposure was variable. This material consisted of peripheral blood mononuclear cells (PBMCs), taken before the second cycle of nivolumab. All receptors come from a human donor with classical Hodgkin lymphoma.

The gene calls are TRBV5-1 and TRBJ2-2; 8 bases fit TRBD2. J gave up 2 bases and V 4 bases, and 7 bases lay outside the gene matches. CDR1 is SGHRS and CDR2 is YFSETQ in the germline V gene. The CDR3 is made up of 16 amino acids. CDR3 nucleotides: TGCGCCAGCAGCCCAGGACTAGCTCCAAACACCGGGGAGCTGTTTTTT. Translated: CASSPGLAPNTGELFF.

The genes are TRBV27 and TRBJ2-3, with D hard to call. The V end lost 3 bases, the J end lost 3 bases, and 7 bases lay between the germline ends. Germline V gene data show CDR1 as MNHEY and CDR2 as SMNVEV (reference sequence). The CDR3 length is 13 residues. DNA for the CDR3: TGTGCCAGCAGTTTTCGGTCGACAGATACGCAGTATTTT. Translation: CASSFRSTDTQYF.

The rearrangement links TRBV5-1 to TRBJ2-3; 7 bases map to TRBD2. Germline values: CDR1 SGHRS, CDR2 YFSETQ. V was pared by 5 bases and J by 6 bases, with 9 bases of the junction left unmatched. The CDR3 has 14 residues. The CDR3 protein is CASSQTSPQDTQYF. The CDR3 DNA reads TGCGCCAGCAGTCAGACTAGCCCACAGGATACGCAGTATTTT.

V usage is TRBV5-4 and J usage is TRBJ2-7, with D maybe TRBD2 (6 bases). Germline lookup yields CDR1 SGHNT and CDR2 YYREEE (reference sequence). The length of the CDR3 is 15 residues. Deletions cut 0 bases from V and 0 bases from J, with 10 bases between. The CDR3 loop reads CASSLAGDFSYEQYF. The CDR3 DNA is TGTGCCAGCAGCTTGGCTGGGGACTTCTCCTACGAGCAGTACTTC. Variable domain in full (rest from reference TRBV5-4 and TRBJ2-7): ETGVTQSPTHLIKTRGQQVTLRCSSQSGHNTVSWYQQALGQGPQFIFQYYREEENGRGNFPPRFSGLQFPNYSSELNVNALELDDSALYLCASSLAGDFSYEQYFGPGTRLTVT.

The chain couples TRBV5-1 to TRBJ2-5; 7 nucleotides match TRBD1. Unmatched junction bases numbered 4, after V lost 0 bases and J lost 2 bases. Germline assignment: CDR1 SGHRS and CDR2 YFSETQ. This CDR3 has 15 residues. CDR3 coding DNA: TGCGCCAGCAGCTTGGGAGGACAGGAACAAGAGACCCAGTACTTC. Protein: CASSLGGQEQETQYF.

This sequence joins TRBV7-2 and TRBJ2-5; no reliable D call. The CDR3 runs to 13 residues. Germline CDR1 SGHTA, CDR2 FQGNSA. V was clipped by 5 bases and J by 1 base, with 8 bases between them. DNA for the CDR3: TGTGCCAGCAGCGGGTGGCGCCAAGAGACCCAGTACTTC. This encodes CASSGWRQETQYF. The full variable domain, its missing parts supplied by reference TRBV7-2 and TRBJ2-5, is GAGVSQSPSNKVTEKGKDVELRCDPISGHTALYWYRQSLGQGLEFLIYFQGNSAPDKSGLPSDRFSAERTGGSVSTLTIQRTQQEDSAVYLCASSGWRQETQYFGPGTRLLVL.

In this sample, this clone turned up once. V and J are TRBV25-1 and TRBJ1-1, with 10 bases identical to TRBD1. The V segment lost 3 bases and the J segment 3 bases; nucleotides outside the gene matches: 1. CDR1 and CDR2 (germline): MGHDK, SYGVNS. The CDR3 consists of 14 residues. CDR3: CASSEGQGYTEAFF. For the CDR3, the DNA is TGTGCCAGCAGTGAGGGACAGGGGTACACTGAAGCTTTCTTT.

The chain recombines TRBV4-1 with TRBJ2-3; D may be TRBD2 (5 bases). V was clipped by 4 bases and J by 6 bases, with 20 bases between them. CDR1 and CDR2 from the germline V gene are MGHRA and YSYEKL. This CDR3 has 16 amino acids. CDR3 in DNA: TGCGCCAGCAGCCCAGGCCACGGAGGAATCAGGGATACGCAGTATTTT. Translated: CASSPGHGGIRDTQYF.

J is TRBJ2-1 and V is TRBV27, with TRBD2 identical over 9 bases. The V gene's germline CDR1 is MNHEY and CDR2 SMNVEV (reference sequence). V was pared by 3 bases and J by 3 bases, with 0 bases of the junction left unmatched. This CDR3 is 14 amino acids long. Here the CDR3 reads CASSFSGSYNEQFF. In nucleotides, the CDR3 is TGTGCCAGCAGTTTTAGCGGGAGCTACAATGAGCAGTTCTTC.

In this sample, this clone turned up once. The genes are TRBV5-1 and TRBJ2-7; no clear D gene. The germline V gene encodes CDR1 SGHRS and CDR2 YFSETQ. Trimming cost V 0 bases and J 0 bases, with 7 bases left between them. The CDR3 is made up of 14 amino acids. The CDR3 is CASSLDDFSYEQYF. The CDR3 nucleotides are TGCGCCAGCAGCTTGGACGATTTCTCCTACGAGCAGTACTTC. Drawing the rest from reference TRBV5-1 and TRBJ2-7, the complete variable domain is KAGVTQTPRYLIKTRGQQVTLSCSPISGHRSVSWYQQTPGQGLQFLFEYFSETQRNKGNFPGRFSGRQFSNSRSEMNVSTLELGDSALYLCASSLDDFSYEQYFGPGTRLTVT.

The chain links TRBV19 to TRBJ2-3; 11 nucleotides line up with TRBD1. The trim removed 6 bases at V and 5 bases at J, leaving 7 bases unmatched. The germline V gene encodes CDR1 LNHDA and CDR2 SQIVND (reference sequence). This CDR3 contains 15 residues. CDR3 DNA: TGTGCCAGTAGCGACCGGGACAGGGGGGTAGATACGCAGTATTTT. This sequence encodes CASSDRDRGVDTQYF.

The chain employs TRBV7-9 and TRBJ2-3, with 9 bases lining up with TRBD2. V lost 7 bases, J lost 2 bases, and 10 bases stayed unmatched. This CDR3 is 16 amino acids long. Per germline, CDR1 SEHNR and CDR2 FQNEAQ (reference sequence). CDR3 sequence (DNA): TGTGCCAGCACCTACAACCTAGCGGGGCACACAGATACGCAGTATTTT. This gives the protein CASTYNLAGHTDTQYF.

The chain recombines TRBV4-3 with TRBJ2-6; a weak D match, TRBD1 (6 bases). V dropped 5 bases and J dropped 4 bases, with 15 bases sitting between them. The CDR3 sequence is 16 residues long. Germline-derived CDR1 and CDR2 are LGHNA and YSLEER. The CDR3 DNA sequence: TGCGCCAGCAGCTTCACTCCAGGGGCGGGGGCCAACGTCCTGACTTTC. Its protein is CASSFTPGAGANVLTF.

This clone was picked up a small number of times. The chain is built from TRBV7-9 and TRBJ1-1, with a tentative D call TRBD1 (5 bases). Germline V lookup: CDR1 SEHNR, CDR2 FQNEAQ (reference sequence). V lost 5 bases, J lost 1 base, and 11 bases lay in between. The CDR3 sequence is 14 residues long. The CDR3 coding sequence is TGTGCCAGCAGCCTACGGAGGGGGAACACTGAAGCTTTCTTT. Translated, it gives CASSLRRGNTEAFF.

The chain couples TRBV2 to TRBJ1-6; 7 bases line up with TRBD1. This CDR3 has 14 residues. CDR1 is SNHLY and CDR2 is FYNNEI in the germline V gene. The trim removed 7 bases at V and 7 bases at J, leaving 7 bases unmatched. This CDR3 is CASTLRGENSPLHF. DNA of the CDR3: TGTGCCAGCACCCTCAGGGGGGAGAATTCACCCCTCCACTTT.

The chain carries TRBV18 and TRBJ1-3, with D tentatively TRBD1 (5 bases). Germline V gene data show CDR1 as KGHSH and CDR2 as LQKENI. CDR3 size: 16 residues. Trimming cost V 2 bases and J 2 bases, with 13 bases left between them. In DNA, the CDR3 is TGTGCCAGCTCACCATCGGCAGGGACGCCTGGAAACACCATATATTTT. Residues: CASSPSAGTPGNTIYF. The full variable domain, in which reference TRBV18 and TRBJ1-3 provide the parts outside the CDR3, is NAGVMQNPRHLVRRRGQEARLRCSPMKGHSHVYWYRQLPEEGLKFMVYLQKENIIDESGMPKERFSAEFPKEGPSILRIQQVVRGDSAAYFCASSPSAGTPGNTIYFGEGSWLTVV.

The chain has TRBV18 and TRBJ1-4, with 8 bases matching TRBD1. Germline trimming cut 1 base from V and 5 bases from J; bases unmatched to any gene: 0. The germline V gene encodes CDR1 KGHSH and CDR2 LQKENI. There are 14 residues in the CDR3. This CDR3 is CASSPRTGNEKLFF. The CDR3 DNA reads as TGTGCCAGCTCACCACGGACAGGGAATGAAAAACTGTTTTTT.

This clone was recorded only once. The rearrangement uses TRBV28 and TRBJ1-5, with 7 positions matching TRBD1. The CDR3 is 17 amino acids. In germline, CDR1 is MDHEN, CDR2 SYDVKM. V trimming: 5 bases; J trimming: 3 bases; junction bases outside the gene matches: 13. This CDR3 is CASSPLSPRGFNQPQHF. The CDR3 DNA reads TGTGCCAGCAGTCCTCTTAGCCCCAGGGGGTTCAATCAGCCCCAGCATTTT. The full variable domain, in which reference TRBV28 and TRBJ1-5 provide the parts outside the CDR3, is DVKVTQSSRYLVKRTGEKVFLECVQDMDHENMFWYRQDPGLGLRLIYFSYDVKMKEKGDIPEGYSVSREKKERFSLILESASTNQTSMYLCASSPLSPRGFNQPQHFGDGTRLSIL.

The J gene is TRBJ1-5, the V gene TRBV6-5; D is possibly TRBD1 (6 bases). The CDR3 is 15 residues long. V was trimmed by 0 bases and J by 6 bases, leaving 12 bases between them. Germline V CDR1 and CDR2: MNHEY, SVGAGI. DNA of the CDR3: TGTGCCAGCAGTTACTCACAGGGATCTGTTCAGCCCCAGCATTTT. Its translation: CASSYSQGSVQPQHF.

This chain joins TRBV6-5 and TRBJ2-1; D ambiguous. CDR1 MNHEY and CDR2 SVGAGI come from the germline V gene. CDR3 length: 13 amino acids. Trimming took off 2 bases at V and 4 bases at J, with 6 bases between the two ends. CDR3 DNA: TGTGCCAGCAGTTACAACGCATACAATGAGCAGTTCTTC. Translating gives CASSYNAYNEQFF.

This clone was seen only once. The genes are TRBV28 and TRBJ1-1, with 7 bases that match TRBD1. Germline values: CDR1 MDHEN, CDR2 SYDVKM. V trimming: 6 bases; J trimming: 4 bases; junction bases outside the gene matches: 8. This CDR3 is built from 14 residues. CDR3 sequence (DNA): TGTGCCAGCAGAGCAGGGACAGCCAGCACTGAAGCTTTCTTT. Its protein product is CASRAGTASTEAFF.

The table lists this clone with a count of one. The CDR3 protein is CASSSDRYTEAFF. The CDR3 DNA follows: TGCGCCAGCAGCTCCGACAGATACACTGAAGCTTTCTTT. This chain links TRBV5-1 with TRBJ1-1; possible D gene TRBD1, 5 bases. The CDR3 is made up of 13 amino acids. Germline V gives CDR1 SGHRS, CDR2 YFSETQ. V was shortened by 3 bases and J by 3 bases, with 9 bases between the two germline ends.

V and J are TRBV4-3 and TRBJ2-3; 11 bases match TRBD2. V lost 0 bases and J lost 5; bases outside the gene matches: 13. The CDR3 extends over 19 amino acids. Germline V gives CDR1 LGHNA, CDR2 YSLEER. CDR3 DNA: TGCGCCAGCAGCCAAGATCCCCCTCTACTAGCGGGAGCTGTAGATACGCAGTATTTT. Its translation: CASSQDPPLLAGAVDTQYF.

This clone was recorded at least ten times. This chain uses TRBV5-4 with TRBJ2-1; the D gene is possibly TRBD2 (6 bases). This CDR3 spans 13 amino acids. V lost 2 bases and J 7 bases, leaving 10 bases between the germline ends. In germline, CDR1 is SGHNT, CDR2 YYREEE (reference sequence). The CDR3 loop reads CASSFFGGNEQFF. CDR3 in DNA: TGTGCCAGCAGCTTCTTTGGGGGGAATGAGCAGTTCTTC.

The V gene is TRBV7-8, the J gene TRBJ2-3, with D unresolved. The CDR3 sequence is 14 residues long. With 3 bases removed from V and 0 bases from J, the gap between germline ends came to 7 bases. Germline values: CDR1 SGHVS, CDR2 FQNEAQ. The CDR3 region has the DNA TGTGCCAGCAGCTTTATGAGTAGCACAGATACGCAGTATTTT. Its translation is CASSFMSSTDTQYF.